This T cell receptor beta chain is drawn from a study of blood T cell repertoires in COVID-19 (dated by TCRdb to 2018 to 2020). At the level of the whole study: Samples from collaborators originated in the United States, Italy and Spain and spanned both the acute and convalescent phases of COVID-19. The material from the prospective study consisted of cDNA or gDNA derived from T cells, B-cell-depleted T cells, or PBMCs. The dataset comprised deeply sampled blood TCRbeta repertoires from subjects exposed to, actively infected with, or recovered from COVID-19. The repertoires were released in a freely available public database intended as a resource for research on the immune response to SARS-CoV-2. The samples were drawn from two sources: the first 160 participants of the ongoing ImmuneRACE study, and 1,000 to 1,500 subjects contributed by 6 global collaborators. A de-identified subject ID, COVID-19 status, age in years and sex were almost always included in the sample metadata. HLA class I and class II types, where available, came from metadata supplied by the sample provider rather than from assay-based typing.

The immunoSEQ Assay, a bias-controlled multiplex PCR, was used to amplify TCRbeta CDR3 regions from genomic DNA. In the authors' own workflow: Nucleated cell counts per sample were estimated from amplification of reference gene primers within the assay. Sequence reads were collapsed and filtered to measure the absolute abundance of every unique TCRbeta CDR3 rearrangement. Productive Simpson clonality was computed per sample as the square root of Simpson's diversity index over productive rearrangements. What TCRdb holds here is the immuneACCESS table cut down to in-frame rearrangements. Part of the clones is not present; checked against another copy, under half of the missing clones reflect an unresolved V gene, and the others are unexplained. That table gives V, J and clone size, and the DNA gave D and trimming. This sample has around 29,000 clones in its table, and roughly 88% of those were observed once. The ten largest clones capture about 30% of the sample.

The study at large found these results: How much clinical and demographic metadata was included differed by source and by participant, and the metadata was provided uncurated.

This clone was found a few times. The antigen this receptor binds is unknown. No clone much larger than this one lies a single base away; base qualities are absent. In Seattle, one collaborating source enrolled patients while the infection was active and tracked those patients longitudinally over the course of disease. Whole blood was collected in K2EDTA tubes by collaborating institutions according to the institutions' own protocols. Collaborator samples were shipped for TCRbeta analysis as frozen whole blood, isolated PBMCs, or DNA extracted from either sample type. CDR1 LGHDT and CDR2 YNNKEL were looked up in the germline V gene (reference sequence). Deletion took 4 bases off V and 4 bases off J, with a span of 15 bases between the germline ends. The CDR3 goes from the cysteine to the phenylalanine over 15 residues. Only CDR3 DNA is held: 45 bases, read in frame from base 1.

This receptor was taken from a woman over 75 with COVID-19, enrolled during active disease. The sample comprised peripheral blood. The V and J segments used are TRBV3-1 (or the pseudogene TRBV3-2) and TRBJ2-3; the D gene lacks a confident call. The CDR3 reads as follows: CASSPRPGPADTQYF. The nucleotides read TGTGCCAGCAGCCCACGACCAGGCCCCGCAGATACGCAGTATTTT.